These 17 T cell receptor beta chains were all obtained from the same sample, sequenced in a study of shared clonotypes between healthy human individuals. Positive CCR7 selection of CD45RO-negative cells yielded the naive CD8 cells, and terminally differentiated effector memory CD45RA+ cells were excluded. Data came from immunoSEQ multiplex PCR; TCRdb stores just in-frame clones and leaves some out. The top ten hold approximately 0.2% of the sample, which has about 800,000 clones, roughly 96% seen once. Sequenced: naive CD8+ T cells sorted from blood. These receptors were collected from a man aged 25-45 years in good health.

This chain links TRBV7-2 with TRBJ2-5, with TRBD2 matching over 10 bases. V lost 2 bases to trimming and J lost 1 base; unmatched junction nucleotides: 7. CDR1 is SGHTA, CDR2 FQGNSA, per germline. This CDR3 spans 17 amino acids. CDR3 protein: CASSLPSSGSPQETQYF. In DNA form, the CDR3 reads TGTGCCAGCAGCTTACCATCTAGCGGGAGTCCCCAAGAGACCCAGTACTTC.

This rearrangement joins TRBV5-6 to TRBJ1-2; weak D call: TRBD1 (5 bases). The germline V gene has CDR1 SGHDT and CDR2 YYEEEE. Deletions cut 3 bases from V and 3 bases from J, with 12 bases between. The CDR3 is made up of 14 amino acids. The CDR3 DNA follows: TGTGCCAGCAGCTCCGGAGGGGTTTACTATGGCTACACCTTC. Translating gives CASSSGGVYYGYTF.

This clone was recorded a few times. The chain carries TRBV29-1 and TRBJ2-7; 9 positions match TRBD2. Germline CDR1 is SQVTM and CDR2 is ANQGSEA. After removal of 4 bases from V and 1 base from J, the junction contained 5 bases not matched to a gene. The CDR3 loop spans 14 amino acids. This CDR3 is CSVAGTSNSYEQYF. DNA for the CDR3: TGCAGCGTTGCTGGGACTAGCAATTCCTACGAGCAGTACTTC.

The chain combines TRBV5-6 with TRBJ2-7, with 10 bases fitting TRBD1. Per germline, CDR1 SGHDT and CDR2 YYEEEE. The V and J ends lost 7 bases and 2 bases, in that order; junction bases with no gene match: 12. The CDR3 has 16 amino acids. The CDR3 loop reads CASFGQGVGPTYEQYF. CDR3 DNA sequence: TGTGCCAGCTTCGGACAGGGGGTCGGACCGACCTACGAGCAGTACTTC.

The DNA of the CDR3 is TGTGCCAGCAGTTTATCGAGGCAGACGTATGGCTACACCTTC. Translating it yields CASSLSRQTYGYTF. The rearrangement joins TRBV27 to TRBJ1-2; D unresolved. V lost 0 bases and J lost 5, with 10 bases in between. CDR1 is MNHEY and CDR2 is SMNVEV in the germline V gene (reference sequence). The CDR3 is made up of 14 amino acids.

The V and J genes are TRBV28 and TRBJ1-3; D not certain. Per the germline V gene, CDR1 is MDHEN and CDR2 is SYDVKM. The CDR3 has 16 residues. V was clipped by 4 bases and J by 0 bases, with 13 bases between them. The chain's CDR3 is CASSSPDRYSGNTIYF. CDR3 nucleotides: TGTGCCAGCAGTTCCCCGGACCGTTACTCTGGAAACACCATATATTTT.

The CDR3 DNA reads TGTGCCAGCAGCTCGCCCGGGACTTGGGAGACCCAGTACTTC. It codes for CASSSPGTWETQYF. This chain joins TRBV11-2 and TRBJ2-5; tentative D call: TRBD2 (6 bases). Looked up from germline, CDR1 is SGHAT and CDR2 is FQNNGV. Trimming removed 4 bases at V and 5 bases at J, with 14 bases between. This CDR3 comprises 14 residues.

The chain recombines TRBV6-1 with TRBJ1-5, with no clear D. CDR1 is MNHNS, CDR2 SASEGT, per germline. The length of the CDR3 is 14 residues. The ends were cut back, 8 bases at V and 3 bases at J, with 14 bases in the middle. In nucleotides, the CDR3 is TGTGCCAGCGAGACCGGGATCTTCAATCAGCCCCAGCATTTT. Translated, it gives CASETGIFNQPQHF.

This chain links TRBV7-6 with TRBJ2-7; the match to TRBD2 covers 13 bases. The germline V gene encodes CDR1 SGHVS and CDR2 FNYEAQ. The CDR3 has 18 amino acids. The V segment lost 1 base and the J segment 7 bases; nucleotides outside the gene matches: 13. The CDR3 nucleotides are TGTGCCAGCAGCTTAGATGGAATCAGGACTAGCGGGAGTCATGAGCAGTACTTC. This encodes CASSLDGIRTSGSHEQYF. Filled out from reference TRBV7-6 and TRBJ2-7, the complete variable domain reads GAGVSQSPRYKVTKRGQDVALRCDPISGHVSLYWYRQALGQGPEFLTYFNYEAQQDKSGLPNDRFSAERPEGSISTLTIQRTEQRDSAMYRCASSLDGIRTSGSHEQYFGPGTRLTVT.

This clone appeared once. The V call is TRBV5-6, the J call TRBJ1-1, with TRBD1 matching 8 bases. V shed 4 bases and J 7 bases; nucleotides not matched to a gene: 9. CDR1 and CDR2 (germline): SGHDT, YYEEEE. This CDR3 comprises 14 residues. Written as DNA, the CDR3 is TGTGCCAGCAGCACCGGACAGGGAATCATTGAAGCTTTCTTT. Protein product: CASSTGQGIIEAFF.

Concerning this clone: At the DNA level, this CDR3 is encoded by other sequences in the same sample as well. The chain employs TRBV7-9 and TRBJ1-1; TRBD1 aligns across 10 bases. The V gene's germline CDR1 is SEHNR and CDR2 FQNEAQ (reference sequence). The CDR3 sequence is 15 residues long. The J segment lost 0 bases and the V segment lost 5 bases, leaving 3 bases of the junction unmatched. The CDR3 coding sequence is TGTGCCAGCAGCCCGGGACAGGGGATGAACACTGAAGCTTTCTTT. It translates to CASSPGQGMNTEAFF. The full variable domain, with the rest looked up from reference TRBV7-9 and TRBJ1-1, is DTGVSQNPRHKITKRGQNVTFRCDPISEHNRLYWYRQTLGQGPEFLTYFQNEAQLEKSRLLSDRFSAERPKGSFSTLEIQRTEQGDSAMYLCASSPGQGMNTEAFFGQGTRLTVV.

This chain uses TRBV18 with TRBJ2-7, with D possibly matching TRBD1 (7 bases). The CDR3 covers 13 residues. Germline V gene sequence: CDR1 KGHSH, CDR2 LQKENI. V lost 6 bases and J 7 bases, leaving 16 bases between the germline ends. CDR3 bases: TGTGCCAGCTCGGAGGGGGCAGGCGCGGAGCAGTACTTC. Encoded protein: CASSEGAGAEQYF.

The V and J genes are TRBV25-1 and TRBJ1-2; maybe TRBD1 (6 bases). The CDR3 has 14 amino acids. Trimming took off 3 bases at V and 7 bases at J, with 15 bases between the two ends. Germline V gives CDR1 MGHDK, CDR2 SYGVNS. CDR3 DNA sequence: TGTGCCAGCAGTGAGCCGGACAGACTTATTGGCTACACCTTC. It is translated as CASSEPDRLIGYTF.

The chain recombines TRBV27 with TRBJ2-2, with D perhaps matching TRBD1 or TRBD2 (5 bases each). The V and J ends lost 0 bases and 3 bases respectively, with 14 bases between them. The CDR3 is made up of 17 amino acids. Germline values: CDR1 MNHEY, CDR2 SMNVEV (reference sequence). The CDR3 sequence: CASSLSWDGKDTGELFF. The CDR3 DNA reads TGTGCCAGCAGTTTATCTTGGGACGGTAAAGACACCGGGGAGCTGTTTTTT.

The chain has TRBV21-1 and TRBJ2-3. TRBV21-1 is a documented pseudogene. The length of the CDR3 is 12 residues. CDR3 region: CASRNDTDTQYF. Here the CDR3 DNA reads TGTGCCAGCAGAAACGACACAGATACGCAGTATTTT.

The chain joins TRBV7-9 to TRBJ1-5; TRBD1 is a possible D gene (5 bases). V lost 4 bases to trimming and J lost 5 bases, with 15 bases between them. The CDR3 length is 15 residues. CDR1 and CDR2 from the germline V gene are SEHNR and FQNEAQ (reference sequence). The CDR3 loop reads CASSSTGALYQPQHF. The CDR3 nucleotides are TGTGCCAGCAGCTCGACCGGGGCTCTATATCAGCCCCAGCATTTT.

The J gene is TRBJ1-1, the V gene TRBV30, with D possibly TRBD1 on 5 matching bases. Germline V CDR1 and CDR2: GTSNPN, SVGIG (reference sequence). The CDR3 is 13 amino acids. V was trimmed by 4 bases and J by 1 base, leaving 10 bases between them. This chain's CDR3 is CAWTVQGNTEAFF. As DNA, the CDR3 is TGTGCCTGGACTGTGCAGGGGAACACTGAAGCTTTCTTT.